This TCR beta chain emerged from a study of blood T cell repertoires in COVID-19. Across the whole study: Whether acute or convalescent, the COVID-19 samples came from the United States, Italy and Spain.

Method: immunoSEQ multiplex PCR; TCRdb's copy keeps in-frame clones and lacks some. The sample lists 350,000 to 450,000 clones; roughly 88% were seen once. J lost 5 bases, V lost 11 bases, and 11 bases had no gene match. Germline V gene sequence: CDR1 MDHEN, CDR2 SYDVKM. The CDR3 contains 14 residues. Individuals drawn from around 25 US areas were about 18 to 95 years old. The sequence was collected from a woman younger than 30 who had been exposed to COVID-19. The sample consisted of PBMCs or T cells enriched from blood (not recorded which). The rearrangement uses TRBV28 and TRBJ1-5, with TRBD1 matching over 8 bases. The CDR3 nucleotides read TGTGCCGGCCGGACAGGGCGGGGATATCAGCCCCAGCATTTT. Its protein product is CAGRTGRGYQPQHF.